The rows below give T cell receptor beta chains drawn from one sample of a study of blood T cell repertoires in COVID-19. The table came from immunoSEQ multiplex PCR; TCRdb's copy has only in-frame clones and leaves some out. The sample includes about 380,000 clones, roughly 90% of them seen just once. Sequenced sample: PBMCs or T cells enriched from blood (not recorded which). Source of these receptors: a woman aged 25-40 years who had recovered from COVID-19. Both conserved end residues are part of each CDR3. A D gene is named only where the DNA matches it firmly. Expanded clones are given a class, and other clones once, few, many or no size at all.

j_call: TRBJ1-5
d_call: .
clone_size: .
v_call: TRBV9
cdr3_nt: TGTGCCAGCAGTCGGGGGGGGCCCGATCAGCCCCAGCATTTT
cdr3_aa: CASSRGGPDQPQHF

j_call: TRBJ1-2
d_call: .
clone_size: .
v_call: TRBV6-6
cdr3_nt: TGTGCCAGCAAGGAGGGAGGGGGCTACACCTTC
cdr3_aa: CASKEGGGYTF

j_call: TRBJ1-6
d_call: .
clone_size: .
v_call: TRBV18
cdr3_nt: TGTGCCAGCTCACCTGGACAGCGATATAATTCACCCCTCCACTTT
cdr3_aa: CASSPGQRYNSPLHF

j_call: TRBJ2-2
d_call: TRBD2
clone_size: .
v_call: TRBV6-1
cdr3_nt: TGTGCCAGCAGTGAGTCTCCGGGACTAGCGAGCACCGGGGAGCTGTTTTTT
cdr3_aa: CASSESPGLASTGELFF

j_call: TRBJ1-1
d_call: .
clone_size: .
v_call: TRBV5-1
cdr3_nt: TGCGCCAGCAGCTTGGCCTTCGGGGTGAACACTGAAGCTTTCTTT
cdr3_aa: CASSLAFGVNTEAFF

j_call: TRBJ1-5
d_call: TRBD1
clone_size: .
v_call: TRBV10-1
cdr3_nt: TGCGCCAGTGGAAACAGGGGGACGAATCAGCCCCAGCATTTT
cdr3_aa: CASGNRGTNQPQHF

j_call: TRBJ1-1
d_call: .
clone_size: .
v_call: TRBV5-1
cdr3_nt: TGCGCCAGCAGCTTGGCCGGGCAGGGAGGGAGCACTGAAGCTTTCTTT
cdr3_aa: CASSLAGQGGSTEAFF

j_call: TRBJ1-3
d_call: .
clone_size: .
v_call: TRBV10-3
cdr3_nt: TGTGCCATCACTCCCCTCTCTGGAAACACCATATATTTT
cdr3_aa: CAITPLSGNTIYF

j_call: TRBJ1-1
d_call: .
clone_size: .
v_call: TRBV18
cdr3_nt: TGTGCCAGCTCACTGGACACCATGAACACTGAAGCTTTCTTT
cdr3_aa: CASSLDTMNTEAFF

j_call: TRBJ1-2
d_call: .
clone_size: .
v_call: TRBV5-1
cdr3_nt: TGCGCCAGCAGCTTAGGACAGTCTAACTATGGCTACACCTTC
cdr3_aa: CASSLGQSNYGYTF

j_call: TRBJ2-7
d_call: TRBD2
clone_size: .
v_call: TRBV29-1
cdr3_nt: TGCAGCGTCGTGAGCGGGAGGAACTACGAGCAGTACTTC
cdr3_aa: CSVVSGRNYEQYF

j_call: TRBJ2-7
d_call: .
clone_size: .
v_call: TRBV5-6
cdr3_nt: TGTGCCAGCAGCTTGGGTGCTTCCAGCTCCTACGAGCAGTACTTC
cdr3_aa: CASSLGASSSYEQYF

j_call: TRBJ1-1
d_call: .
clone_size: .
v_call: TRBV19
cdr3_nt: TGTGCCAGTACCCTGGGCGCACGGACTGAAGCTTTCTTT
cdr3_aa: CASTLGARTEAFF

j_call: TRBJ2-2
d_call: .
clone_size: .
v_call: TRBV6-5
cdr3_nt: TGTGCCAGCAGCCCCAACCTATCCGGGGAGCTGTTTTTT
cdr3_aa: CASSPNLSGELFF

j_call: TRBJ2-3
d_call: TRBD2
clone_size: .
v_call: TRBV5-4
cdr3_nt: TGTGCCAGCAGCTTGGCGGGGGGGGCAAGCACAGATACGCAGTATTTT
cdr3_aa: CASSLAGGASTDTQYF

j_call: TRBJ1-1
d_call: .
clone_size: few
v_call: TRBV30
cdr3_nt: TGTGCCTGGAGTGTACCGGCAGGCCAAGCTGAAGCTTTCTTT
cdr3_aa: CAWSVPAGQAEAFF

j_call: TRBJ1-3
d_call: .
clone_size: .
v_call: TRBV7-9
cdr3_nt: TGTGCCAGCAGCCCCTCCGACACTTACTCTGGAAACACCATATATTTT
cdr3_aa: CASSPSDTYSGNTIYF

j_call: TRBJ2-7
d_call: .
clone_size: .
v_call: TRBV21-1
cdr3_nt: TGTGCCAGCAGCGGTCAGGGCTACGAGCAGTACTTC
cdr3_aa: CASSGQGYEQYF

j_call: TRBJ2-3
d_call: .
clone_size: .
v_call: TRBV12-3/TRBV12-4
cdr3_nt: TGTGCCAGCAGTTCCGGAGGGGCAGATACGCAGTATTTT
cdr3_aa: CASSSGGADTQYF

j_call: TRBJ1-5
d_call: .
clone_size: .
v_call: TRBV21-1
cdr3_nt: TGTGCCAGCAGCAAGGTAGATAGCAATCAGCCCCAGCATTTT
cdr3_aa: CASSKVDSNQPQHF

j_call: TRBJ2-1
d_call: .
clone_size: .
v_call: TRBV24-1
cdr3_nt: TGTGCCACCAGTGGGGAGCGGAGCTCCTACAATGAGCAGTTCTTC
cdr3_aa: CATSGERSSYNEQFF

j_call: TRBJ1-2
d_call: .
clone_size: .
v_call: TRBV6-4
cdr3_nt: TGTGCCAGCAGCGTCGCGGGGGGCGACTATGGCTACACCTTC
cdr3_aa: CASSVAGGDYGYTF

j_call: TRBJ2-5
d_call: TRBD1
clone_size: few
v_call: TRBV5-1
cdr3_nt: TGCGCCAGCAGCCTAACCGGGACAGGGAGTCAAGAGACCCAGTACTTC
cdr3_aa: CASSLTGTGSQETQYF

j_call: TRBJ1-4
d_call: TRBD1
clone_size: .
v_call: TRBV24-1
cdr3_nt: TGTGCCACCAGCGAGACAGGGGGCGGTGAAAAACTGTTTTTT
cdr3_aa: CATSETGGGEKLFF

j_call: TRBJ1-1
d_call: .
clone_size: .
v_call: TRBV20-1
cdr3_nt: TGCAGTGTAGACAAAGGGGATGAAGCTTTCTTT
cdr3_aa: CSVDKGDEAFF

j_call: TRBJ2-2
d_call: .
clone_size: .
v_call: TRBV2
cdr3_nt: TGTGCCAGCTGTTGGGACTTAGGATGTCCCGGGGAGCTGTTTTTT
cdr3_aa: CASCWDLGCPGELFF

j_call: TRBJ2-7
d_call: .
clone_size: .
v_call: TRBV11-2
cdr3_nt: TGTGCCAGCAGCGCGACCTACGAGCAGTACTTC
cdr3_aa: CASSATYEQYF

j_call: TRBJ2-1
d_call: TRBD1
clone_size: .
v_call: TRBV15
cdr3_nt: TGTGCCACCAGCAGAGTAACAGGGGGAGTAGGTAATGAGCAGTTCTTC
cdr3_aa: CATSRVTGGVGNEQFF

j_call: TRBJ1-2
d_call: TRBD1
clone_size: .
v_call: TRBV24-1
cdr3_nt: TGTGCCACCAGTGATTTCCCCCGGGACAGGGGTAACTATGGCTACACCTTC
cdr3_aa: CATSDFPRDRGNYGYTF

j_call: TRBJ2-5
d_call: TRBD2
clone_size: few
v_call: TRBV4-1
cdr3_nt: TGCGCCAGCAGCCCAGGTTCCGGGACTAGCTCTCAGACCCAGTACTTC
cdr3_aa: CASSPGSGTSSQTQYF

j_call: TRBJ2-1
d_call: TRBD2
clone_size: .
v_call: TRBV28
cdr3_nt: TGTGCCAGCAAGACTAGCGGTGGGAGCTCCTACAATGAGCAGTTCTTC
cdr3_aa: CASKTSGGSSYNEQFF

j_call: TRBJ1-2
d_call: TRBD1
clone_size: .
v_call: TRBV29-1
cdr3_nt: TGCAGCGTTGTTGTGGTACAGGGGTTCTATGGCTACACCTTC
cdr3_aa: CSVVVVQGFYGYTF

j_call: TRBJ1-5
d_call: TRBD1
clone_size: .
v_call: TRBV6-5
cdr3_nt: TGTGCCAGCAGCCCCGGGACAGGCAATCAGCCCCAGCATTTT
cdr3_aa: CASSPGTGNQPQHF

j_call: TRBJ1-5
d_call: .
clone_size: .
v_call: TRBV28
cdr3_nt: TGTGCCAGCAGTTTGCCCGGCGGCTTTCAGCCCCAGCATTTT
cdr3_aa: CASSLPGGFQPQHF

j_call: TRBJ1-2
d_call: TRBD1
clone_size: .
v_call: TRBV5-1
cdr3_nt: TGCGCCAGCAGCTTGTGGGTGACAGGGGCTGGCGGCTACACCTTC
cdr3_aa: CASSLWVTGAGGYTF

j_call: TRBJ2-1
d_call: .
clone_size: once
v_call: TRBV6-5
cdr3_nt: TGTGCCAGCAGAGTCACCAGCTCCTACAATGAGCAGTTCTTC
cdr3_aa: CASRVTSSYNEQFF

j_call: TRBJ2-3
d_call: TRBD2
clone_size: .
v_call: TRBV5-8
cdr3_nt: TGTGCCAGCAGCTTTAGCGGGGGGGCGTGGACAGATACGCAGTATTTT
cdr3_aa: CASSFSGGAWTDTQYF

j_call: TRBJ2-7
d_call: TRBD1
clone_size: .
v_call: TRBV6-5
cdr3_nt: TGTGCCAGCAGTTACAGGGACAGGGGACGGTACGAGCAGTACTTC
cdr3_aa: CASSYRDRGRYEQYF

j_call: TRBJ1-5
d_call: TRBD1
clone_size: once
v_call: TRBV27
cdr3_nt: TGTGCCAGCAGTTCGGGATCCGGGACAGCGGGCAATCAGCCCCAGCATTTT
cdr3_aa: CASSSGSGTAGNQPQHF

j_call: TRBJ1-1
d_call: .
clone_size: .
v_call: TRBV6-5
cdr3_nt: TGTGCCAGCAGCCACGGGGGGATCATGAACACTGAAGCTTTCTTT
cdr3_aa: CASSHGGIMNTEAFF

j_call: TRBJ2-7
d_call: .
clone_size: .
v_call: TRBV2
cdr3_nt: TGTGCCAGCAGTGAACGCAGGGGCTACGAGCAGTACTTC
cdr3_aa: CASSERRGYEQYF

j_call: TRBJ2-7
d_call: .
clone_size: .
v_call: TRBV7-2
cdr3_nt: TGTGCCAGCAGCCCCCGGACAGTACCCTACGAGCAGTACTTC
cdr3_aa: CASSPRTVPYEQYF

j_call: TRBJ2-7
d_call: TRBD1
clone_size: .
v_call: TRBV19
cdr3_nt: TGTGCCAGTAGTATAACCGGGACAGGGTCCGAGCAGTACTTC
cdr3_aa: CASSITGTGSEQYF

j_call: TRBJ2-1
d_call: TRBD1
clone_size: few
v_call: TRBV3-1/TRBV3-2
cdr3_nt: TGTGCCAGCAGCCAAGAGGACAGGAGAGGGAATGAGCAGTTCTTC
cdr3_aa: CASSQEDRRGNEQFF

j_call: TRBJ1-1
d_call: .
clone_size: .
v_call: TRBV5-1
cdr3_nt: TGCGCCAGCAGCTTGGAGGGGGTGCGACGGCCTGAAGCTTTCTTT
cdr3_aa: CASSLEGVRRPEAFF

j_call: TRBJ2-3
d_call: TRBD1
clone_size: .
v_call: TRBV29-1
cdr3_nt: TGCAGCGTAGACAGGGGGCGGGATACGCAGTATTTT
cdr3_aa: CSVDRGRDTQYF

j_call: TRBJ1-2
d_call: .
clone_size: .
v_call: TRBV6-5
cdr3_nt: TGTGCCAGCTATTCCGTTCGGGGCTACACCTTC
cdr3_aa: CASYSVRGYTF

j_call: TRBJ2-1
d_call: TRBD2
clone_size: once
v_call: TRBV30
cdr3_nt: TGTGCCGGGCGACTAGCCTCCGATGAGCAGTTCTTC
cdr3_aa: CAGRLASDEQFF

j_call: TRBJ2-1
d_call: .
clone_size: .
v_call: TRBV2
cdr3_nt: TGTGCCAGCAGTCCCACGGACACACTTACACACAATGAGCAGTTCTTC
cdr3_aa: CASSPTDTLTHNEQFF

j_call: TRBJ2-1
d_call: TRBD2
clone_size: .
v_call: TRBV4-2
cdr3_nt: TGTGCCAGCAGACCCGGGACTAGCGGAGGGGGAGCCTACAATGAGCAGTTCTTC
cdr3_aa: CASRPGTSGGGAYNEQFF

j_call: TRBJ2-1
d_call: TRBD2
clone_size: .
v_call: TRBV2
cdr3_nt: TGTGCCAGCAGCCTACGAGGGACTAGCAAGTCCGATGAGCAGTTCTTC
cdr3_aa: CASSLRGTSKSDEQFF

j_call: TRBJ2-1
d_call: .
clone_size: once
v_call: TRBV15
cdr3_nt: TGTGCCACCAGCAGGTTACTAAGCTATGAGCAGTTCTTC
cdr3_aa: CATSRLLSYEQFF

j_call: TRBJ1-5
d_call: .
clone_size: .
v_call: TRBV5-1
cdr3_nt: TGCGCCAGCAGCATGGAGGACAGCCACAATCAGCCCCAGCATTTT
cdr3_aa: CASSMEDSHNQPQHF